This T cell receptor beta chain was sequenced for a study of identical twins. Among all donors, each was a healthy Caucasian. TCRdb re-called the 5' RACE reads with MiXCR, one entry per CDR3 protein. The data hold around 1.7 million distinct CDR3 sequences, with 25% to 35% observed a single time. Study results and limitations: Where out-of-frame alpha sequences were twin-shared, they showed excess low generation probability. It was possible that invariant MAIT and iNKT cells partly confounded the zero-insertion analyses.

Points on this clonotype: Its antigen is unidentified.

Sequenced input: cord blood. The receptor's source is a newborn girl in good health.

The CDR3 DNA reads as TGTGCCACCAGCAGAGATCCCCTCAGCACAGATACGCAGTATTTT. It specifies CATSRDPLSTDTQYF. The chain carries TRBV15 and TRBJ2-3; D call uncertain. From germline, CDR1 is LNHNV and CDR2 YYDKDF (reference sequence). This CDR3 contains 15 residues. The V and J ends lost 0 bases and 0 bases respectively, with 7 bases between them.